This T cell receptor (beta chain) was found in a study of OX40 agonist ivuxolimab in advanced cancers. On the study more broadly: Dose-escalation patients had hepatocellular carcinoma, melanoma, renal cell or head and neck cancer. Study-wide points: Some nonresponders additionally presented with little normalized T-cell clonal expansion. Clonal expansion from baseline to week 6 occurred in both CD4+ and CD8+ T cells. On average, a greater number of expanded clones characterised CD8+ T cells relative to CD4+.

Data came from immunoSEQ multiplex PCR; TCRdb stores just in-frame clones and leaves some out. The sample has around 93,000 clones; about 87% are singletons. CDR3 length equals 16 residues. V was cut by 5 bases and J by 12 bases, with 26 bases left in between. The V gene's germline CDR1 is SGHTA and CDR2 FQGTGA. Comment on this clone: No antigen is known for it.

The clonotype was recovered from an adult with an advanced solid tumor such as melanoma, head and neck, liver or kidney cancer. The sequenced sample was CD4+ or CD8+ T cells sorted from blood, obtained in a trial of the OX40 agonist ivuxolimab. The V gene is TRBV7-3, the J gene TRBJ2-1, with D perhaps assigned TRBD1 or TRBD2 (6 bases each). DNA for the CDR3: TGTGCCAGCAGCCTAAGTGCGGGACATATCTACGGGGGGCAGTTCTTC. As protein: CASSLSAGHIYGGQFF.